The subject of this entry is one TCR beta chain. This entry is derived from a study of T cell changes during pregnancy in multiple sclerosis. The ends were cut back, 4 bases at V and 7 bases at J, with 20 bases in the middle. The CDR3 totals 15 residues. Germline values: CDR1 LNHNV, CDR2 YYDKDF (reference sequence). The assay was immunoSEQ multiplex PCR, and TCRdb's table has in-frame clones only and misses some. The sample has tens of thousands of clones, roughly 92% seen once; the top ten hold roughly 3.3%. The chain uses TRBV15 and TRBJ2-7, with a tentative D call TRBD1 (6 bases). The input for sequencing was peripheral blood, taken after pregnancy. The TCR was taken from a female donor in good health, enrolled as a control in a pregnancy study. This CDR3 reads CATSIQGTLIGEQYF. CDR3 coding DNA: TGTGCCACCAGCATTCAGGGGACATTAATCGGGGAGCAGTACTTC.